This TCR beta chain was obtained from a study of blood T cells in healthy people across ages. The second PCR ran about 6 to 11 cycles with a sample-barcoded 5' primer and J-beta primers. TCRdb ran MiXCR on the 5' RACE reads and lists one entry per CDR3 protein. The sample lists 550,000 to 650,000 distinct CDR3 sequences, 25% to 30% occurring once. Notes on this clonotype: Its target is not known.

General study findings and limits: PBMC samples, being unsorted, prevented any conclusive comparison of naive and antigen-experienced cells.

The germline V gene has CDR1 MNHEY and CDR2 SVGAGI. This CDR3 comprises 16 residues. Trimming shortened V by 6 bases and J by 4 bases, and 19 bases separated the two germline ends. The TCR comes from an elderly woman in good health. This chain links TRBV6-5 with TRBJ1-3; D is perhaps TRBD1 (6 bases). What was sequenced was blood. The CDR3 nucleotides are TGTGCCAGCAGCCGAATTCAACAGGGATCCGGAAACACCATATATTTT. Protein sequence: CASSRIQQGSGNTIYF.